A single sample is the source of the 29 T cell receptor beta chains below, sequenced in a study of shared clonotypes between healthy human individuals. The table came from immunoSEQ multiplex PCR; TCRdb's copy has only in-frame clones and leaves some out. The table includes millions of clones, 85% to 95% detected once. Sequencing was done on a sample of naive CD4+ T cells sorted from blood. Indicated subset: CD45RA+ positively selected. The receptors stem from a man between 18 and 35 years old in good health.

The V call is TRBV11-3, the J call TRBJ2-3, with D perhaps matching TRBD1 or TRBD2 (6 bases each). The CDR3 extends over 16 amino acids. Germline CDR1 reads SGHNT; CDR2 reads YENEEA. With 4 bases removed from V and 2 bases from J, the gap between germline ends came to 16 bases. CDR3: CASSSGRGPTTDTQYF. The CDR3 DNA is TGTGCCAGCAGCTCGGGTCGGGGGCCTACCACAGATACGCAGTATTTT.

CDR3 DNA: TGTGCCAGCAGTGAATGGGGGTACACTGAAGCTTTCTTT. Protein: CASSEWGYTEAFF. The V and J genes are TRBV2 and TRBJ1-1, with a tentative D call TRBD1 (5 bases). Germline V CDR1 and CDR2: SNHLY, FYNNEI. This CDR3 is built from 13 residues. Trimming pared 2 bases from V and 3 bases from J, leaving 7 bases between.

The V gene is TRBV10-3, the J gene TRBJ1-1; D gene ambiguous. Germline-derived CDR1 and CDR2 are ENHRY and SYGVKD. This CDR3 region has 13 residues. Trimming removed 5 bases from V and 0 bases from J, with 7 bases in between. The CDR3 reads CAISRTVNTEAFF. The CDR3 DNA reads TGTGCCATCAGTCGGACGGTGAACACTGAAGCTTTCTTT.

Comments on this clone: This CDR3 is also generated by other DNA sequences in the sample. V is TRBV18 and J is TRBJ1-6; 7 bases map to TRBD1. Per the germline V gene, CDR1 is KGHSH and CDR2 is LQKENI. V lost 2 bases to trimming and J lost 9 bases; unmatched junction nucleotides: 4. The CDR3 runs 14 residues. The CDR3 nucleotides are TGTGCCAGCTCACCAGGAGGGGGCGGTTCACCCCTCCACTTT. Amino acids: CASSPGGGGSPLHF.

V is TRBV5-1 and J is TRBJ2-4, with 7 nucleotides matching TRBD1. In germline, CDR1 is SGHRS, CDR2 YFSETQ. There are 16 residues in the CDR3. V was pared by 1 base and J by 4 bases, with 8 bases of the junction left unmatched. This CDR3 reads CASSLTMAGGKNIQYF. The CDR3 nucleotides read TGCGCCAGCAGCTTGACAATGGCAGGGGGTAAAAACATTCAGTACTTC.

The chain couples TRBV5-1 to TRBJ2-2, with 9 nucleotides matching TRBD1. There are 16 residues in the CDR3. V lost 0 bases and J lost 3; bases outside the gene matches: 3. Germline loops: CDR1 SGHRS, CDR2 YFSETQ. Here the CDR3 reads CASSLGDRGYTGELFF. CDR3 sequence (DNA): TGCGCCAGCAGCTTGGGCGACAGGGGGTACACCGGGGAGCTGTTTTTT.

This sequence joins TRBV6-1 and TRBJ2-7; 7 nucleotides line up with TRBD1. V dropped 4 bases and J dropped 5; count of bases not matched to a gene: 8. From germline, CDR1 is MNHNS and CDR2 SASEGT. The CDR3 consists of 14 residues. The CDR3, as DNA: TGTGCCAGCAGTGCGGACAGGAAGGCCCACGAGCAGTACTTC. Translation: CASSADRKAHEQYF.

On this clone itself: Other DNA sequences within the sample encode an identical CDR3. CDR3: CASSLGLAVQETQYF. In DNA form, the CDR3 reads TGTGCCAGCAGCTTGGGACTAGCGGTTCAAGAGACCCAGTACTTC. V gene TRBV5-4 combines with J gene TRBJ2-5; 9 bases agree with TRBD2. Looked up from germline, CDR1 is SGHNT and CDR2 is YYREEE (reference sequence). With V trimmed by 0 bases and J by 2 bases, 2 bases remained unmatched. The CDR3 length is 15 residues.

The gene calls are TRBV6-5 and TRBJ2-7; no clear D gene. Germline values: CDR1 MNHEY, CDR2 SVGAGI. CDR3 length: 15 residues. V was clipped by 0 bases and J by 3 bases, with 12 bases between them. CDR3 sequence reads: CASSYSKGLGYEQYF. The CDR3 region has the DNA TGTGCCAGCAGTTACTCGAAAGGTTTGGGCTACGAGCAGTACTTC.

This chain connects TRBV23-1 to TRBJ1-6; possibly TRBD1 for D (6 bases). TRBV23-1 is reported as an ORF; its role is uncertain. The germline V and J ends were trimmed by 4 bases and 8 bases, with 12 bases remaining between them. This CDR3 spans 14 amino acids. The CDR3 here is CASSPGGQYSPLHF. The CDR3 bases are TGCGCCAGCAGTCCAGGCGGACAGTATTCACCCCTCCACTTT.

In this sample, this clone turned up once. This chain connects TRBV28 to TRBJ1-1; 7 positions agree with TRBD1. The J segment lost 7 bases and the V segment lost 8 bases, leaving 10 bases of the junction unmatched. Germline V gene data show CDR1 as MDHEN and CDR2 as SYDVKM. The CDR3 loop spans 13 amino acids. Here the CDR3 reads CASLQGWQNEAFF. The CDR3 bases are TGTGCCAGCCTACAGGGGTGGCAGAATGAAGCTTTCTTT.

V and J are TRBV5-1 and TRBJ2-7; D might be TRBD1 (5 bases). CDR1 SGHRS and CDR2 YFSETQ come from the germline V gene. The germline V and J ends were trimmed by 1 base and 7 bases, with 18 bases remaining between them. This CDR3 spans 15 amino acids. CDR3 nucleotide sequence: TGCGCCAGCAGCTTGCCGCAGGGCCAAGTCCCGGAGCAGTACTTC. It translates to CASSLPQGQVPEQYF.

This clone was seen ten or more times. The chain couples TRBV11-2 to TRBJ2-7; no clear D gene. Germline assignment: CDR1 SGHAT and CDR2 FQNNGV. V was cut by 3 bases and J by 3 bases, with 9 bases left in between. The CDR3 length is 13 residues. As DNA, the CDR3 is TGTGCCAGCAGCTTGCAGTTCGGCTACGAGCAGTACTTC. Protein product: CASSLQFGYEQYF.

The chain combines TRBV7-2 with TRBJ2-7, with 8 bases that match TRBD1. From germline, CDR1 is SGHTA and CDR2 FQGNSA. The CDR3 sequence is 15 residues long. V lost 1 base to trimming and J lost 4 bases; unmatched junction nucleotides: 6. The CDR3 sequence: CASSLGGQVIYEQYF. The CDR3 DNA is TGTGCCAGCAGCTTAGGGGGACAGGTTATTTACGAGCAGTACTTC.

This chain joins TRBV10-2 and TRBJ2-3; no definite D call. Trimming shortened V by 4 bases and J by 4 bases, and 9 bases separated the two germline ends. This CDR3 has 13 amino acids. The V gene's germline CDR1 is WSHSY and CDR2 SAAADI. The CDR3: CASSANSPDTQYF. CDR3 in DNA: TGCGCCAGCAGTGCGAACAGTCCAGATACGCAGTATTTT.

The V and J genes are TRBV6-1 and TRBJ2-5; a weak D match, TRBD1 (6 bases). CDR3 length: 14 amino acids. V was trimmed by 7 bases and J by 1 base, leaving 13 bases between them. CDR1 and CDR2 from the germline V gene are MNHNS and SASEGT. The CDR3 is CASTQGDIQETQYF. The DNA for the CDR3 is TGTGCCAGCACCCAAGGGGACATCCAAGAGACCCAGTACTTC.

V and J are TRBV5-1 and TRBJ1-1; D uncertain. Germline V gene sequence: CDR1 SGHRS, CDR2 YFSETQ. Trimming stripped 4 bases from V and 3 bases from J, with 10 bases between. The CDR3 length is 13 residues. CDR3 sequence: CASSLTEYTEAFF. The CDR3 DNA follows: TGCGCCAGCAGCCTCACAGAGTACACTGAAGCTTTCTTT. The full variable domain, its missing parts supplied by reference TRBV5-1 and TRBJ1-1, is KAGVTQTPRYLIKTRGQQVTLSCSPISGHRSVSWYQQTPGQGLQFLFEYFSETQRNKGNFPGRFSGRQFSNSRSEMNVSTLELGDSALYLCASSLTEYTEAFFGQGTRLTVV.

This sequence joins TRBV9 and TRBJ2-2; D is perhaps TRBD2 (6 bases). CDR3 length: 14 residues. Germline V gives CDR1 SGDLS, CDR2 YYNGEE. V was clipped by 4 bases and J by 3 bases, with 10 bases between them. The CDR3 protein is CASSWGEHTGELFF. The CDR3 nucleotides are TGTGCCAGCAGCTGGGGGGAGCACACCGGGGAGCTGTTTTTT. Full variable domain (missing parts from reference TRBV9 and TRBJ2-2): DSGVTQTPKHLITATGQRVTLRCSPRSGDLSVYWYQQSLDQGLQFLIQYYNGEERAKGNILERFSAQQFPDLHSELNLSSLELGDSALYFCASSWGEHTGELFFGEGSRLTVL.

The rearrangement joins TRBV19 to TRBJ2-7; D possibly corresponds to TRBD1 (5 bases). The CDR3 is made up of 13 amino acids. V lost 6 bases, J lost 2 bases, and 11 bases lay in between. Germline V gives CDR1 LNHDA, CDR2 SQIVND (reference sequence). The CDR3 DNA follows: TGTGCCAGTAGCTCGACAGTCCCCTACGAGCAGTACTTC. Protein sequence: CASSSTVPYEQYF.

The genes are TRBV4-2 and TRBJ2-7, with D possibly called TRBD1 or TRBD2 (6 bases each). Germline loops: CDR1 LGHNA, CDR2 YNFKEQ. This CDR3 is built from 15 residues. The germline V and J ends were trimmed by 6 bases and 0 bases, with 15 bases remaining between them. CDR3 nucleotides: TGTGCCAGCAGGCTCGTCGAGGGGGGCTCCTACGAGCAGTACTTC. Protein sequence: CASRLVEGGSYEQYF.

The chain recombines TRBV7-3 with TRBJ2-7; 8 positions match TRBD2. With 0 bases clipped from V and 7 bases from J, the junction kept 5 bases outside the gene matches. This CDR3 is built from 14 residues. Germline V lookup: CDR1 SGHTA, CDR2 FQGTGA. In DNA form, the CDR3 reads TGTGCCAGCAGCTTAACGGGACTAGAGAAAGAGCAGTACTTC. Protein sequence: CASSLTGLEKEQYF.

The CDR3 nucleotides are TGTGCCAGCAGTAGTGATGGGAATGAGCAGTTCTTC. Its translation is CASSSDGNEQFF. The V and J genes are TRBV6-1 and TRBJ2-1, with D unclear. Trimming took off 5 bases at V and 7 bases at J, with 9 bases between the two ends. There are 12 residues in the CDR3. CDR1 and CDR2 (germline): MNHNS, SASEGT.

This chain connects TRBV27 to TRBJ2-7, with TRBD2 as a possible D gene (7 bases). Germline loops: CDR1 MNHEY, CDR2 SMNVEV (reference sequence). CDR3 length equals 14 residues. The V gene lost 7 bases and the J gene lost 0 bases, with 13 bases spanning the gap. CDR3 DNA sequence: TGTGCCAGCATGCGGGGGCTTAGCTCCTACGAGCAGTACTTC. Protein: CASMRGLSSYEQYF.

The J gene is TRBJ1-6, the V gene TRBV9; 11 nucleotides line up with TRBD1. This CDR3 is 15 amino acids long. The V and J ends lost 3 bases and 10 bases, in that order; junction bases with no gene match: 6. The germline V gene has CDR1 SGDLS and CDR2 YYNGEE. The CDR3 nucleotides read TGTGCCAGCAGCGGAGGGACAGGGGGTGAGTCACCCCTCCACTTT. This gives the protein CASSGGTGGESPLHF.

This chain links TRBV6-5 with TRBJ2-7; D might be TRBD1 or TRBD2, each matching 5 bases. The ends were cut back, 0 bases at V and 2 bases at J, with 11 bases in the middle. The germline V gene has CDR1 MNHEY and CDR2 SVGAGI. CDR3 length equals 15 residues. Here the CDR3 DNA reads TGTGCCAGCAGTTACTCGTTGAGGGGCGCCTACGAGCAGTACTTC. It yields the protein CASSYSLRGAYEQYF.

The rearrangement joins TRBV9 to TRBJ1-6, with 7 bases that match TRBD1. V trimming: 2 bases; J trimming: 2 bases; junction bases outside the gene matches: 4. From germline, CDR1 is SGDLS and CDR2 YYNGEE. The CDR3 has 16 residues. CDR3 sequence: CASSVSDRPYNSPLHF. The CDR3 DNA reads TGTGCCAGCAGCGTTTCGGACAGGCCCTATAATTCACCCCTCCACTTT.

CDR3 residues: CASSLPGAQAFF. For the CDR3, the DNA is TGTGCCAGCAGTTTACCCGGGGCCCAAGCTTTCTTT. The chain joins TRBV27 to TRBJ1-1, with D possibly TRBD1 on 5 matching bases. The CDR3 runs 12 residues. The V end was cut by 2 bases, the J end by 9 bases, with 10 bases between. Germline V gene lookup returns CDR1 MNHEY and CDR2 SMNVEV (reference sequence).

This clone was picked up one time. The V call is TRBV4-3, the J call TRBJ2-5, with D perhaps matching TRBD2 (6 bases). V was clipped by 0 bases and J by 2 bases, with 19 bases between them. The germline CDR1 and CDR2 sequences are LGHNA and YSLEER. CDR3 length equals 18 residues. The CDR3: CASSQEPWGVAQQETQYF. Here the CDR3 DNA reads TGCGCCAGCAGCCAAGAACCCTGGGGGGTAGCGCAACAAGAGACCCAGTACTTC.

The chain carries TRBV10-3 and TRBJ1-5, with a weak D call TRBD1 (5 bases). The CDR3 consists of 14 residues. Germline CDR1 and CDR2: ENHRY and SYGVKD. V lost 10 bases, J lost 3 bases, and 16 bases lay in between. The CDR3 region is CATDQGGYNQPQHF. The CDR3 DNA reads TGTGCCACCGACCAGGGAGGATACAATCAGCCCCAGCATTTT.